These 17 T cell receptor beta chains originate from one sample sequenced in a study of vaccination and CD4 T cells after COVID-19. Each CDR3 protein gets one entry after TCRdb re-called the PCR reads with MiXCR. The sample yields about 15,000 distinct CDR3 sequences, less than 75% seen once. Sequencing used CD4+ T cells from blood, obtained after SARS-CoV-2 vaccination. These receptor sequences come from a human donor who had recovered from COVID-19.

The gene calls are TRBV20-1 and TRBJ2-3; D not certain. The CDR3 length is 14 residues. Germline V CDR1 and CDR2: DFQATT, SNEGSKA (reference sequence). Trimming took off 3 bases at V and 0 bases at J, with 10 bases between the two ends. CDR3 DNA sequence: TGCAGTGCTAGCTTAACCGCTAGCACAGATACGCAGTATTTT. This sequence encodes CSASLTASTDTQYF.

The CDR3 DNA sequence: TGCAGTGCTAGAAGTACAGGGTCTGGGGCCAACGTCCTGACTTTC. This codes for CSARSTGSGANVLTF. J is TRBJ2-6 and V is TRBV20-1, with TRBD1 as a possible D gene (6 bases). The CDR3 has 15 residues. Germline V gene sequence: CDR1 DFQATT, CDR2 SNEGSKA (reference sequence). V was shortened by 2 bases and J by 1 base, with 9 bases between the two germline ends.

The genes are TRBV7-9 and TRBJ2-3, with D uncertain. Germline values: CDR1 SEHNR, CDR2 FQNEAQ (reference sequence). CDR3 length: 16 residues. Trimming pared 5 bases from V and 0 bases from J, leaving 15 bases between. Written as DNA, the CDR3 is TGTGCCAGCAGCCCGCAAGCCCCCACTAGCACAGATACGCAGTATTTT. It encodes CASSPQAPTSTDTQYF.

This clonotype was seen a few times. The V call is TRBV4-2, the J call TRBJ2-5; no firm D call. Germline V gene lookup returns CDR1 LGHNA and CDR2 YNFKEQ. The CDR3 totals 12 residues. V lost 0 bases, J lost 5 bases, and 4 bases lay in between. CDR3 DNA sequence: TGTGCCAGCAGCCAAGAGGGGGAGACCCAGTACTTC. Encoded protein: CASSQEGETQYF.

This chain uses TRBV20-1 with TRBJ2-3; no reliable D call. The germline gives CDR1 DFQATT, CDR2 SNEGSKA (reference sequence). This CDR3 region has 11 residues. V was shortened by 5 bases and J by 5 bases, with 8 bases between the two germline ends. This CDR3 reads CSAELEDTQYF. For the CDR3, the DNA is TGCAGTGCTGAGCTCGAAGATACGCAGTATTTT.

The chain joins TRBV20-1 to TRBJ2-3; TRBD2 aligns across 16 bases. This CDR3 comprises 22 residues. CDR1 and CDR2 from the germline V gene are DFQATT and SNEGSKA (reference sequence). V was pared by 0 bases and J by 3 bases, with 18 bases of the junction left unmatched. CDR3 loop: CSAREPPRVGTSGRVMTDTQYF. The CDR3 DNA reads TGCAGTGCTAGAGAGCCCCCAAGGGTCGGGACTAGCGGGAGGGTGATGACAGATACGCAGTATTTT.

CDR3 in DNA: TGTGCCATCAGTGAGTCGTCCTCCTACGAGCAGTACTTC. As protein: CAISESSSYEQYF. The V and J genes are TRBV10-3 and TRBJ2-7; D is ambiguous. The CDR3 spans 13 residues. The germline gives CDR1 ENHRY, CDR2 SYGVKD. The V end was cut by 0 bases, the J end by 0 bases, with 3 bases between.

This clonotype was seen just once. The chain has TRBV20-1 and TRBJ2-4; 9 bases fit TRBD1. The V and J ends lost 7 bases and 6 bases, in that order; junction bases with no gene match: 10. The CDR3 runs to 14 residues. CDR1 is DFQATT and CDR2 is SNEGSKA in the germline V gene (reference sequence). The CDR3 DNA reads TGCAGTGTACCGGGACAGGGCCAAGGAAACATTCAGTACTTC. This translates into CSVPGQGQGNIQYF.

The V call is TRBV28, the J call TRBJ2-6; a possible D gene is TRBD2 (6 bases). Germline values: CDR1 MDHEN, CDR2 SYDVKM. V was trimmed by 4 bases and J by 0 bases, leaving 10 bases between them. This CDR3 has 16 residues. The CDR3 bases are TGTGCCAGCAGTTCGGGAGAGAGCTCTGGGGCCAACGTCCTGACTTTC. It codes for CASSSGESSGANVLTF.

The genes are TRBV6-1 and TRBJ1-5; D remains unclear. Germline lookup yields CDR1 MNHNS and CDR2 SASEGT. The CDR3 runs 13 residues. V was shortened by 6 bases and J by 4 bases, with 10 bases between the two germline ends. CDR3 DNA sequence: TGTGCCAGCAGCCCCGGCAGTAATCAGCCCCAGCATTTT. Protein: CASSPGSNQPQHF.

V and J are TRBV6-1 and TRBJ1-1; 7 nucleotides agree with TRBD1. Per germline, CDR1 MNHNS and CDR2 SASEGT. There are 15 residues in the CDR3. With 6 bases clipped from V and 0 bases from J, the junction kept 7 bases outside the gene matches. CDR3 in amino acids: CASSLGGGMNTEAFF. The CDR3 DNA sequence: TGTGCCAGCAGCCTCGGAGGGGGCATGAACACTGAAGCTTTCTTT.

The J gene is TRBJ2-1, the V gene TRBV20-1; D is possibly TRBD2 (6 bases). V lost 4 bases and J 6 bases, leaving 10 bases between the germline ends. The CDR3 spans 12 residues. CDR1 and CDR2 from the germline V gene are DFQATT and SNEGSKA (reference sequence). The CDR3 loop reads CSATRRGNEQFF. CDR3 nucleotide sequence: TGCAGTGCTACCCGGAGGGGCAATGAGCAGTTCTTC.

This clonotype occurred once. CDR3 residues: CASSSIQRGETQYF. CDR3 DNA: TGTGCCAGCAGTTCGATCCAAAGGGGAGAGACCCAGTACTTC. This chain links TRBV6-2 or TRBV6-3 with TRBJ2-5; D is perhaps TRBD1 (5 bases). Germline V CDR1 and CDR2: MNHEY, SVGEGT. This CDR3 region has 14 residues. Trimming cost V 4 bases and J 4 bases, with 13 bases left between them.

The gene calls are TRBV6-1 and TRBJ2-7, with D hard to call. CDR3 length: 11 amino acids. With 3 bases removed from V and 4 bases from J, the gap between germline ends came to 4 bases. The germline V gene has CDR1 MNHNS and CDR2 SASEGT. Here the CDR3 reads CASSDKYEQYF. The CDR3, as DNA: TGTGCCAGCAGTGACAAATACGAGCAGTACTTC.

The J gene is TRBJ2-7, the V gene TRBV24-1; D not certain. Germline lookup yields CDR1 KGHDR and CDR2 SFDVKD. V lost 3 bases, J lost 4 bases, and 9 bases lay in between. This CDR3 has 13 residues. Here the CDR3 DNA reads TGTGCCACCAGTGATAGCGACACTTACGAGCAGTACTTC. Its translation is CATSDSDTYEQYF.

The rearrangement joins TRBV6-1 to TRBJ2-5; 13 bases line up with TRBD2. The length of the CDR3 is 14 residues. Germline CDR1 MNHNS, CDR2 SASEGT. V shed 9 bases, J shed 5 bases, and the junction held 6 bases outside the gene matches. The CDR3 nucleotides read TGTGCCAGTAGGACTAGCGGGAGTGGGGAGACCCAGTACTTC. Translating it yields CASRTSGSGETQYF.

The CDR3 nucleotides are TGTGCCAGCAATCTTGGGCAGCATAACTATGGCTACACCTTC. Protein product: CASNLGQHNYGYTF. The chain recombines TRBV2 with TRBJ1-2; no definite D call. Deletions cut 7 bases from V and 1 base from J, with 13 bases between. CDR3 length: 14 residues. The germline V gene encodes CDR1 SNHLY and CDR2 FYNNEI.